The next 27 T cell receptor beta chains were all read from a single sample in a study of cytomegalovirus exposure and HLA in healthy donors. The PCR was carried out with 60 Vbeta primers and 13 Jbeta primers. Here immunoSEQ multiplex PCR was the method, and the copy in TCRdb shows in-frame clones only, minus some. The sample has roughly 150,000 clones, roughly 72% seen once. The sequencing sample was made of PBMCs. These receptors were taken from a woman in her thirties or forties in good health and CMV-seronegative.

As for this clone: Relative to the germline gene, one junction end is altered; a read error may explain this. The chain links TRBV7-7 to TRBJ2-2; 7 bases match TRBD2. CDR1 and CDR2 from the germline V gene are SSHAT and FNYEAQ (reference sequence). This CDR3 region has 15 residues. The CDR3 DNA follows: TGTGCTAGCAGCTTAGGACTAGCGAACACCGGGGAGCTGTTTTTT. Translated: CASSLGLANTGELFF.

The chain employs TRBV11-3 and TRBJ2-7; 12 positions match TRBD2. Germline CDR1 is SGHNT and CDR2 is YENEEA. V dropped 2 bases and J dropped 2; count of bases not matched to a gene: 10. This CDR3 spans 18 amino acids. CDR3 in amino acids: CASSLYSTSGRIAYEQYF. CDR3 coding DNA: TGTGCCAGCAGCTTATACTCCACTAGCGGGAGGATAGCCTACGAGCAGTACTTC. Full variable domain (missing parts from reference TRBV11-3 and TRBJ2-7): EAGVVQSPRYKIIEKKQPVAFWCNPISGHNTLYWYLQNLGQGPELLIRYENEEAVDDSQLPKDRFSAERLKGVDSTLKIQPAELGDSAVYLCASSLYSTSGRIAYEQYFGPGTRLTVT.

The chain couples TRBV19 to TRBJ2-1; perhaps TRBD2 as D (6 bases). V was pared by 5 bases and J by 7 bases, with 18 bases between. Germline V gene data show CDR1 as LNHDA and CDR2 as SQIVND (reference sequence). CDR3 length equals 15 residues. The CDR3 DNA reads TGTGCCAGTAGTCCATACGGGACTGTGGGGAATGAGCAGTTCTTC. Translated: CASSPYGTVGNEQFF.

CDR3 nucleotides: TGTGCCAGCATTGGCTCAGAGTTTGGTAGCGGGCTCCTTAACGGGGCCTACGAGCAGTACTTC. This encodes CASIGSEFGSGLLNGAYEQYF. The rearrangement joins TRBV28 to TRBJ2-7; 7 nucleotides align to TRBD2. The CDR3 covers 21 residues. Germline CDR1 is MDHEN and CDR2 is SYDVKM. Trimming removed 7 bases from V and 2 bases from J; junction bases left unmatched: 29.

The rearrangement links TRBV30 to TRBJ1-3; D is ambiguous. The CDR3 is made up of 14 amino acids. The germline V gene encodes CDR1 GTSNPN and CDR2 SVGIG (reference sequence). V lost 1 base to trimming and J lost 4 bases, with 11 bases between them. CDR3 residues: CAWSAATRGNTIYF. The CDR3 nucleotides read TGTGCCTGGAGTGCCGCGACGAGGGGAAACACCATATATTTT.

Only a few counts were recorded for this clone. The J gene is TRBJ2-2, the V gene TRBV11-3; 11 positions agree with TRBD2. This CDR3 is 16 amino acids long. V lost 8 bases to trimming and J lost 1 base; unmatched junction nucleotides: 6. The germline V gene has CDR1 SGHNT and CDR2 YENEEA. The CDR3 loop reads CASSVAGGENTGELFF. CDR3 bases: TGTGCCAGCTCCGTAGCGGGAGGGGAGAACACCGGGGAGCTGTTTTTT.

The chain recombines TRBV6-1 with TRBJ2-1; 8 positions match TRBD2. From germline, CDR1 is MNHNS and CDR2 SASEGT. V lost 7 bases to trimming and J lost 1 base; unmatched junction nucleotides: 6. The CDR3 covers 15 residues. The CDR3 loop reads CASTSGSGSYNEQFF. In DNA form, the CDR3 reads TGTGCCAGCACCAGCGGGAGTGGATCCTACAATGAGCAGTTCTTC.

The rearrangement uses TRBV28 and TRBJ2-1; TRBD2 might be the D (6 bases). Germline CDR1 and CDR2: MDHEN and SYDVKM. V gave up 5 bases and J gave up 10 bases, with 12 bases separating them. The CDR3 is 12 residues long. CDR3 DNA sequence: TGTGCCAGCAGTCTGACTAGAGGCGAGCAGTTCTTC. It translates to CASSLTRGEQFF. Together with reference TRBV28 and TRBJ2-1, the CDR3 gives the full variable domain: DVKVTQSSRYLVKRTGEKVFLECVQDMDHENMFWYRQDPGLGLRLIYFSYDVKMKEKGDIPEGYSVSREKKERFSLILESASTNQTSMYLCASSLTRGEQFFGPGTRLTVL.

The V and J genes are TRBV19 and TRBJ2-6; D not resolved. V lost 2 bases to trimming and J lost 2 bases, with 7 bases between them. The CDR3 runs to 15 residues. Germline V gene sequence: CDR1 LNHDA, CDR2 SQIVND (reference sequence). The CDR3 sequence: CASSIRGTGANVLTF. Written as DNA, the CDR3 is TGTGCCAGTAGTATAAGAGGAACTGGGGCCAACGTCCTGACTTTC.

The chain is built from TRBV5-4 and TRBJ2-1; 16 bases agree with TRBD2. CDR1 is SGHNT, CDR2 YYREEE, per germline (reference sequence). The CDR3 has 20 residues. V gave up 1 base and J gave up 2 bases; unmatched junction bases: 9. The CDR3 region has the DNA TGTGCCAGCAGCTTGTCATGGGGACTAGCGGGAGGGCTTCCCTACAATGAGCAGTTCTTC. Encoded protein: CASSLSWGLAGGLPYNEQFF.

This chain uses TRBV5-1 with TRBJ2-6; 12 nucleotides match TRBD2. The CDR3 runs to 17 residues. The V and J ends lost 4 bases and 0 bases, in that order; junction bases with no gene match: 2. Germline lookup yields CDR1 SGHRS and CDR2 YFSETQ. The CDR3 protein is CASSPTSGSSGANVLTF. The CDR3, as DNA: TGCGCCAGCAGCCCGACTAGCGGGAGCTCTGGGGCCAACGTCCTGACTTTC.

The V call is TRBV6-1, the J call TRBJ2-3, with unresolved D. V gave up 3 bases and J gave up 2 bases, with 15 bases separating them. The CDR3 is made up of 16 amino acids. Germline CDR1 and CDR2: MNHNS and SASEGT. The DNA of the CDR3 is TGTGCCAGCAGTGACCCCGCCCGCTCTAACACAGATACGCAGTATTTT. Translated, it gives CASSDPARSNTDTQYF.

V usage is TRBV27 and J usage is TRBJ2-1; 11 bases align to TRBD2. V trimming: 5 bases; J trimming: 0 bases; junction bases outside the gene matches: 6. The CDR3 contains 17 residues. Germline V gives CDR1 MNHEY, CDR2 SMNVEV (reference sequence). The CDR3 DNA reads TGTGCCAGCAGTCCGCCGACTAGCGGGATCTCCTACAATGAGCAGTTCTTC. Its protein is CASSPPTSGISYNEQFF.

The V call is TRBV11-2, the J call TRBJ2-7; TRBD2 agrees at 8 bases. The germline V gene encodes CDR1 SGHAT and CDR2 FQNNGV. This CDR3 is built from 15 residues. J lost 0 bases, V lost 4 bases, and 5 bases had no gene match. The CDR3 DNA reads TGTGCCAGCAGCTCGACTAGCGCACACTCCTACGAGCAGTACTTC. Translating it yields CASSSTSAHSYEQYF. The whole variable domain, filled in from reference TRBV11-2 and TRBJ2-7, reads EAGVAQSPRYKIIEKRQSVAFWCNPISGHATLYWYQQILGQGPKLLIQFQNNGVVDDSQLPKDRFSAERLKGVDSTLKIQPAKLEDSAVYLCASSSTSAHSYEQYFGPGTRLTVT.

The genes are TRBV18 and TRBJ2-4; 8 bases match TRBD2. This CDR3 is built from 17 residues. CDR1 and CDR2 from the germline V gene are KGHSH and LQKENI. The junction had 11 bases not matched to a gene; V was cut back by 3 bases and J by 4 bases. The CDR3: CASSPPGLTSGKNIQYF. The CDR3 nucleotides read TGTGCCAGCTCACCCCCCGGGTTAACTAGCGGTAAAAACATTCAGTACTTC.

The rearrangement uses TRBV9 and TRBJ1-3; TRBD1 matches at 9 bases. The ends lost 3 bases at V and 4 bases at J; junction bases unmatched: 5. The V gene's germline CDR1 is SGDLS and CDR2 YYNGEE. This CDR3 has 15 amino acids. CDR3 sequence: CASSENRGLGNTIYF. The CDR3, as DNA: TGTGCCAGCAGCGAGAACAGGGGGCTAGGAAACACCATATATTTT.

The rearrangement uses TRBV7-9 and TRBJ2-1, with D tentatively TRBD2 (6 bases). V was pared by 5 bases and J by 0 bases, with 17 bases between. The CDR3 covers 17 residues. Germline V gives CDR1 SEHNR, CDR2 FQNEAQ (reference sequence). The CDR3 DNA reads as TGTGCCAGCAGCCCTTATACTAGCAGGAGCTCCTACAATGAGCAGTTCTTC. Translating gives CASSPYTSRSSYNEQFF.

CDR3 region: CASSPGGTGRGELFF. The DNA for the CDR3 is TGTGCCAGCAGTCCCGGGGGGACAGGGCGCGGGGAGCTGTTTTTT. This chain uses TRBV28 with TRBJ2-2; 9 bases are shared with TRBD1. This CDR3 is 15 amino acids long. V was clipped by 5 bases and J by 7 bases; unmatched bases: 8. Germline V CDR1 and CDR2: MDHEN, SYDVKM.

The chain recombines TRBV10-3 with TRBJ1-1, with a possible D match to TRBD1 (5 bases). Germline loops: CDR1 ENHRY, CDR2 SYGVKD. The CDR3 contains 14 residues. Deletions cut 0 bases from V and 5 bases from J, with 10 bases between. CDR3 in DNA: TGTGCCATCAGTGAGTCTGGGGGGAGGACTGAAGCTTTCTTT. This gives the protein CAISESGGRTEAFF.

The chain carries TRBV7-9 and TRBJ2-7, with 12 positions matching TRBD1. The CDR3 spans 13 residues. Germline trimming cut 5 bases from V and 12 bases from J; bases unmatched to any gene: 8. CDR1 is SEHNR, CDR2 FQNEAQ, per germline (reference sequence). CDR3 sequence reads: CASSGTGGFGTYF. The CDR3 DNA is TGTGCCAGCAGCGGGACAGGGGGCTTTGGTACGTACTTC.

This clone was seen just once. The gene calls are TRBV6-5 and TRBJ2-7; TRBD2 aligns across 11 bases. Germline CDR1 MNHEY, CDR2 SVGAGI. The CDR3 runs to 14 residues. V was pared by 3 bases and J by 5 bases, with 3 bases of the junction left unmatched. CDR3 sequence reads: CASSYTSGSHEQYF. The CDR3 coding sequence is TGTGCCAGCAGTTATACTAGCGGGAGCCACGAGCAGTACTTC.

The chain carries TRBV4-2 and TRBJ1-5; perhaps TRBD1 as D (5 bases). Trimming pared 0 bases from V and 1 base from J, leaving 10 bases between. This CDR3 has 16 amino acids. The germline gives CDR1 LGHNA, CDR2 YNFKEQ. This CDR3 is CASSQERKGSNQPQHF. The CDR3, as DNA: TGTGCCAGCAGCCAAGAGCGGAAGGGGAGCAATCAGCCCCAGCATTTT.

The rearrangement links TRBV30 to TRBJ1-2; perhaps TRBD1 as D (5 bases). Germline lookup yields CDR1 GTSNPN and CDR2 SVGIG (reference sequence). This CDR3 spans 17 amino acids. V lost 3 bases and J 1 base, leaving 21 bases between the germline ends. CDR3 nucleotides: TGTGCCTGGAGCCAGGGAAGCGATACCCCCCGTAACTATGGCTACACCTTC. Translating it yields CAWSQGSDTPRNYGYTF.

This sequence joins TRBV6-1 and TRBJ2-2, with TRBD2 matching 9 bases. The junction had 3 bases not matched to a gene; V was cut back by 4 bases and J by 0 bases. This CDR3 spans 16 amino acids. Germline V gives CDR1 MNHNS, CDR2 SASEGT. This CDR3 reads CASSAAGGPNTGELFF. In DNA form, the CDR3 reads TGTGCCAGCAGTGCGGCGGGAGGGCCGAACACCGGGGAGCTGTTTTTT.

The V call is TRBV28, the J call TRBJ2-5; 11 bases agree with TRBD2. Germline V CDR1 and CDR2: MDHEN, SYDVKM. With 6 bases clipped from V and 1 base from J, the junction kept 10 bases outside the gene matches. This CDR3 is 17 amino acids long. CDR3 protein: CASRTSLAGAIQETQYF. The CDR3 DNA reads TGTGCCAGCAGGACATCACTAGCGGGAGCGATCCAAGAGACCCAGTACTTC.

The chain uses TRBV5-1 and TRBJ1-3; no reliable D call. In germline, CDR1 is SGHRS, CDR2 YFSETQ. CDR3 size: 15 residues. Trimming took off 4 bases at V and 0 bases at J, with 11 bases between the two ends. Written as DNA, the CDR3 is TGCGCCAGCAGCCCATCCGGGTACTCTGGAAACACCATATATTTT. It translates to CASSPSGYSGNTIYF.

In nucleotides, the CDR3 is TGCGCCAGCAGCCAAGGAGGAGCGGGACTCGAGACCCAGTACTTC. This translates into CASSQGGAGLETQYF. The V gene is TRBV4-1, the J gene TRBJ2-5, with TRBD2 matching 7 bases. The CDR3 contains 15 residues. The junction had 7 bases not matched to a gene; V was cut back by 1 base and J by 5 bases. Germline V gives CDR1 MGHRA, CDR2 YSYEKL.